A selection of T cell receptor beta chains follows, all from one sample in a study of T cells in Graves' hyperthyroidism and ophthalmopathy. TCRdb recomputed calls from the multiplex PCR reads with MiXCR, one row per CDR3 protein. The sample contains about 740,000 distinct CDR3 sequences, roughly 15% of which appear only once. Sequenced material: blood. These receptors were collected from a woman in her late teens or twenties with Graves' hyperthyroidism. Each CDR3 is given with its conserved first and last residue. D genes are given only for firm matches. Sizes are listed as once, few or many counts, or a class when the clone is expanded.

v_call	j_call	clone_size	d_call	cdr3_nt	cdr3_aa
TRBV27	TRBJ2-1	many	-	TGTGCCAGCAGTTCCCTCGGAACAAGGGGGAACAATGAGCAGTTCTTC	CASSSLGTRGNNEQFF
TRBV6-1	TRBJ2-1	many	-	TGTGCCAGCAGTCCATGGGGGGTATCAAATGAGCAGTTCTTC	CASSPWGVSNEQFF
TRBV18	TRBJ2-5	many	-	TGTGCCAGCTCACCACCGGACCCTCACCAAGAGACCCAGTACTTC	CASSPPDPHQETQYF
TRBV7-3	TRBJ2-5	many	-	TGTGCCAGCAGCCGGGTTGGGCAGCAAGAGACCCAGTACTTC	CASSRVGQQETQYF
TRBV27	TRBJ2-5	few	-	TGTGCCAGCAGTTTAATAAAGACGAAACCGCGCCGAGCCGACAGCCAACAAGAGACCCAGTACTTC	CASSLIKTKPRRADSQQETQYF
TRBV11-2	TRBJ2-7	many	-	TGTGCCAGCAGTTCGGCGGCCCGACAAGCCTACGAGCAGTACTTC	CASSSAARQAYEQYF
TRBV28	TRBJ2-2	few	TRBD2	TGTGCCAGCAGTTTAACCGGACTAGCGGTGAAGTACGCCGGGGAGCTGTTTTTT	CASSLTGLAVKYAGELFF
TRBV5-6	TRBJ2-5	many	-	TGTGCCAGCAGCTTGCGATACCAAGAGACCCAGTACTTC	CASSLRYQETQYF
TRBV12-3/TRBV12-4	TRBJ2-7	many	-	TGTGCCAGCAGTTTGCACGTGCGTCAGACCCCCTACGAGCAGTACTTC	CASSLHVRQTPYEQYF
TRBV28	TRBJ1-6	few	-	TGTGCCAGCAGTTTATCAGGGGCGCAATCACCCCTCCACTTT	CASSLSGAQSPLHF
TRBV10-3	TRBJ1-2	few	-	TGTGCCATCCGGCCTGAGGGGAGCAACTATGGCTACACCTTC	CAIRPEGSNYGYTF